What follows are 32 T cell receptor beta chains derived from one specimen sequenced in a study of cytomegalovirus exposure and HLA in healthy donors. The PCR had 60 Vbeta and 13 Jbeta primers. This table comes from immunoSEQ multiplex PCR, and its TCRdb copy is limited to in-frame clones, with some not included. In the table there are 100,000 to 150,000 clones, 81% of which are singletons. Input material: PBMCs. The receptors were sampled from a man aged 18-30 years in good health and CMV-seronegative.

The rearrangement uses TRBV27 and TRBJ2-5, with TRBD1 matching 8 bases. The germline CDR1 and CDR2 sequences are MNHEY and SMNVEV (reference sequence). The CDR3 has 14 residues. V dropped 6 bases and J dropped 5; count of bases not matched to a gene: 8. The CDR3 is CASSKDREVETQYF. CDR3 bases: TGTGCCAGCAGCAAGGACAGGGAAGTTGAGACCCAGTACTTC.

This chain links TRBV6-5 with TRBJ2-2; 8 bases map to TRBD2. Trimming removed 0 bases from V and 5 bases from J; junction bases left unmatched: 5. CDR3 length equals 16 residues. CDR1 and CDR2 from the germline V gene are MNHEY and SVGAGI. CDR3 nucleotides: TGTGCCAGCAGTTACTCGGACGGGGGGGGTACCGGGGAGCTGTTTTTT. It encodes CASSYSDGGGTGELFF.

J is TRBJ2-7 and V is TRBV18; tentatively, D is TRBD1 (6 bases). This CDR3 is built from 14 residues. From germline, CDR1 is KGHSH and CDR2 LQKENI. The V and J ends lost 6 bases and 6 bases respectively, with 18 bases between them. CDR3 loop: CASSTGTSIFEQYF. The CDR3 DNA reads TGTGCCAGCTCTACCGGGACATCAATTTTCGAGCAGTACTTC.

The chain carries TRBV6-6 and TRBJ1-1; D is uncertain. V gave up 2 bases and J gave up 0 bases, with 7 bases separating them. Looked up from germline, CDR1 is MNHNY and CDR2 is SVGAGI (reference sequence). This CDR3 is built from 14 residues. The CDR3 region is CASSYSEVNTEAFF. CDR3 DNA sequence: TGTGCCAGCAGTTACAGCGAAGTGAACACTGAAGCTTTCTTT.

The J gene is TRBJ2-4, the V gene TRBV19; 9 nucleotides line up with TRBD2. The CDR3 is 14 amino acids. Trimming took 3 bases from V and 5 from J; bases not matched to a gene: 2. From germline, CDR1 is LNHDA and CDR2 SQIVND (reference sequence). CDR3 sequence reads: CASSILAGENIQYF. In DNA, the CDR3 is TGTGCCAGTAGTATCTTAGCGGGGGAAAACATTCAGTACTTC.

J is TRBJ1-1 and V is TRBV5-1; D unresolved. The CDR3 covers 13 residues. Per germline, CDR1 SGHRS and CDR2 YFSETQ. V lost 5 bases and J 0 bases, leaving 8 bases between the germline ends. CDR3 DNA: TGCGCCAGCAGTAAGGAGGTGAACACTGAAGCTTTCTTT. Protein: CASSKEVNTEAFF.

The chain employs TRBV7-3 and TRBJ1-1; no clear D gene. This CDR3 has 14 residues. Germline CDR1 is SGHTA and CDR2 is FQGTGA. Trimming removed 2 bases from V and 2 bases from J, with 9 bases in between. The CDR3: CASSLEAANTEAFF. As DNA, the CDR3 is TGTGCCAGCAGCTTAGAGGCGGCCAACACTGAAGCTTTCTTT.

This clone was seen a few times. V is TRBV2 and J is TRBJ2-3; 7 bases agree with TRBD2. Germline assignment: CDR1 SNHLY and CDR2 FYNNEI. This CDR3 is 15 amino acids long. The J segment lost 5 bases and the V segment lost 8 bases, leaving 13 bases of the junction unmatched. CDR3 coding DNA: TGTGCCAGCTCCCAAGGTAGCGGGCGGGTAGATACGCAGTATTTT. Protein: CASSQGSGRVDTQYF.

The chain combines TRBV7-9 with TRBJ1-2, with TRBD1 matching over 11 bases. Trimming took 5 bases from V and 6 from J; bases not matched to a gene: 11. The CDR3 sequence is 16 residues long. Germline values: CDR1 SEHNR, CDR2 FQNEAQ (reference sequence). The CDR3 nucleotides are TGTGCCAGCAGCGAGGTCGGACAGGGGGCGTTCCATGGCTACACCTTC. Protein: CASSEVGQGAFHGYTF.

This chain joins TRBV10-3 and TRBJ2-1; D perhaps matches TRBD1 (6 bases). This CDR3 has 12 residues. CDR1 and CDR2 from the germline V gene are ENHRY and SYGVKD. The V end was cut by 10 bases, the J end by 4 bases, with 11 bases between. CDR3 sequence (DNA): TGTGCCACCTCGGGACAATACAATGAGCAGTTCTTC. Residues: CATSGQYNEQFF.

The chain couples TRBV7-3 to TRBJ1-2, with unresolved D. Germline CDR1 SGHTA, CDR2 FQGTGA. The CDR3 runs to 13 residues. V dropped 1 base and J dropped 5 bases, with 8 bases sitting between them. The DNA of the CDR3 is TGTGCCAGCAGCTTAAGTACGGGTTATGGCTACACCTTC. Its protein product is CASSLSTGYGYTF.

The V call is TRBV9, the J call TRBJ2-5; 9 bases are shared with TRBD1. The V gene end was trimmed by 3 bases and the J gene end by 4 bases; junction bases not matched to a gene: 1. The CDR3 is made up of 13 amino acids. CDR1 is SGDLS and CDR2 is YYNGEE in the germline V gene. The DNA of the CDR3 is TGTGCCAGCAGCGCGACAGGGGGAGAGACCCAGTACTTC. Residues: CASSATGGETQYF.

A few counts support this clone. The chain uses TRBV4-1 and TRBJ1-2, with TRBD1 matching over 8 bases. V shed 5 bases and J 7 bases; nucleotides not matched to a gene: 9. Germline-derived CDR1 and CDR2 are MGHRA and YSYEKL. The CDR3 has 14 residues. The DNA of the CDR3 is TGCGCCAGCAGCTTAAACCAGGGGGCGCTTGGCTACACCTTC. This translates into CASSLNQGALGYTF.

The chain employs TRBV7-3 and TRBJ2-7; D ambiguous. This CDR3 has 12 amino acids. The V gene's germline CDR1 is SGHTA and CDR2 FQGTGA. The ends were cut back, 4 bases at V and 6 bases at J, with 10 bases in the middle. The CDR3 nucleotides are TGTGCCAGCAGCTCCTCGGGTACCGAGCAGTACTTC. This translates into CASSSSGTEQYF.

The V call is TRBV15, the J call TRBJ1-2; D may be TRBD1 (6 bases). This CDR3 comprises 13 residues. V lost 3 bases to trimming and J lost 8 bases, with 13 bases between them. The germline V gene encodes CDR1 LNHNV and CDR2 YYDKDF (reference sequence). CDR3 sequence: CATSRNRDGGYTF. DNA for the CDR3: TGTGCCACCAGCAGGAACAGGGACGGGGGCTACACCTTC.

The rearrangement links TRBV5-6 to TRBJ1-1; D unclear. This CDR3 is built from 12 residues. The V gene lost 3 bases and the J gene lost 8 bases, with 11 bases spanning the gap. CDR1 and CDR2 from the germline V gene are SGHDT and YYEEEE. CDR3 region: CASSWAGGEAFF. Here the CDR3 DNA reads TGTGCCAGCAGCTGGGCGGGTGGGGAAGCTTTCTTT.

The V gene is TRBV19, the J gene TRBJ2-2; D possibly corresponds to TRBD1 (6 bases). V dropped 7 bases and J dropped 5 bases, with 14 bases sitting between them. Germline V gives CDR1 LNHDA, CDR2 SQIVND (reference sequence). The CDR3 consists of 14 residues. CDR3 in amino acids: CASTARGGTGELFF. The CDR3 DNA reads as TGTGCCAGTACCGCCAGGGGTGGAACCGGGGAGCTGTTTTTT.

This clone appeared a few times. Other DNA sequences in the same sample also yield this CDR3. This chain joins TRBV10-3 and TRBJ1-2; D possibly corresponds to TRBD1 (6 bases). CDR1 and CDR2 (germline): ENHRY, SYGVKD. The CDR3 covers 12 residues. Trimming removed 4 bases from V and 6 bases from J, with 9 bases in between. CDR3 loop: CAISGNRDGYTF. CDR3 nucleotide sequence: TGTGCCATCAGTGGAAACAGGGATGGCTACACCTTC.

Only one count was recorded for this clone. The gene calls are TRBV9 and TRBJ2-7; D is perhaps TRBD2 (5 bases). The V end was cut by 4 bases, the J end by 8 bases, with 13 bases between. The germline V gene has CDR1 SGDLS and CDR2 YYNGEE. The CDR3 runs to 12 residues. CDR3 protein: CASSQPGSQQYF. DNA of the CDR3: TGTGCCAGCAGCCAACCGGGGTCTCAGCAGTACTTC.

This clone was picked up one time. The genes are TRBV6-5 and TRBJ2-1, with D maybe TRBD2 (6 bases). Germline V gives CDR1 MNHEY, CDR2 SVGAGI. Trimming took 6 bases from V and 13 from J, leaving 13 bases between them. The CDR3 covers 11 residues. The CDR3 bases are TGTGCCAGCAGCCTCCCGCGGGGTCAGTTCTTC. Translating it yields CASSLPRGQFF.

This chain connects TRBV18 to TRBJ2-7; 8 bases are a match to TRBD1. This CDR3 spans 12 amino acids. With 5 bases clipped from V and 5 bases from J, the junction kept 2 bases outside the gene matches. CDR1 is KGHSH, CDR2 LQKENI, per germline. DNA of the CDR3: TGTGCCAGCTCATCGGACAGGGACGAGCAGTACTTC. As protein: CASSSDRDEQYF.

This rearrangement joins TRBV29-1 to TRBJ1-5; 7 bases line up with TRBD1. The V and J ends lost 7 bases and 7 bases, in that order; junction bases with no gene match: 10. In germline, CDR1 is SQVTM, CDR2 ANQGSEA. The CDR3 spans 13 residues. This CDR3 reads CSAREGAGQPQHF. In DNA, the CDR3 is TGCAGCGCCCGGGAGGGGGCTGGACAGCCCCAGCATTTT.

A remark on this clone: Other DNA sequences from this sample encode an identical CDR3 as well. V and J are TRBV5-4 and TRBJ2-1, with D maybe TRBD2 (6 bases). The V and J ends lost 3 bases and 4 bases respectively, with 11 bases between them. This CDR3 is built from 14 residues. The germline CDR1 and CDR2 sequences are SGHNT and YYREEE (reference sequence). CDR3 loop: CASSSAGLYNEQFF. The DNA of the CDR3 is TGTGCCAGCAGCTCGGCGGGGCTATACAATGAGCAGTTCTTC. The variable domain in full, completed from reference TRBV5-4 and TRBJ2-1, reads ETGVTQSPTHLIKTRGQQVTLRCSSQSGHNTVSWYQQALGQGPQFIFQYYREEENGRGNFPPRFSGLQFPNYSSELNVNALELDDSALYLCASSSAGLYNEQFFGPGTRLTVL.

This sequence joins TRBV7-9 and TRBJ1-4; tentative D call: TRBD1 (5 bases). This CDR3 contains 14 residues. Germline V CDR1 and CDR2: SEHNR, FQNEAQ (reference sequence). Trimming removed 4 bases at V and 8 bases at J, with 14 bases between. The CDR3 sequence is CASSSSGGGEKLFF. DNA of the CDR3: TGTGCCAGCAGCTCTTCCGGGGGAGGAGAAAAACTGTTTTTT.

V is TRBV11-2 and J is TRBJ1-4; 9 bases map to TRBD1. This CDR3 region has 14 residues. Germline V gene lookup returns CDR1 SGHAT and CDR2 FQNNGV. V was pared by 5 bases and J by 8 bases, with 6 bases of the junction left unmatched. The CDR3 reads CASSNRDREEKLFF. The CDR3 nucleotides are TGTGCCAGCAGCAACCGGGACAGGGAAGAAAAACTGTTTTTT.

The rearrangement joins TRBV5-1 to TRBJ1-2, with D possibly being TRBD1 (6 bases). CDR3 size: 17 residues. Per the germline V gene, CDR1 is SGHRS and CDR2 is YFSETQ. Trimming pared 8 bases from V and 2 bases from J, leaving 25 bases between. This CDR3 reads CASWGPAINHTNYGYTF. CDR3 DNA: TGCGCCAGTTGGGGGCCAGCTATAAACCATACGAACTATGGCTACACCTTC.

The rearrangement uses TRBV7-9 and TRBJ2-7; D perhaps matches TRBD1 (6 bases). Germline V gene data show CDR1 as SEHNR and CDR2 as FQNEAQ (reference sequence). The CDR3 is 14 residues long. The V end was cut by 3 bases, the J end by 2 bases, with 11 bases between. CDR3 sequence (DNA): TGTGCCAGCAGCTTTCCAGGGGCCCCCTACGAGCAGTACTTC. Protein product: CASSFPGAPYEQYF.

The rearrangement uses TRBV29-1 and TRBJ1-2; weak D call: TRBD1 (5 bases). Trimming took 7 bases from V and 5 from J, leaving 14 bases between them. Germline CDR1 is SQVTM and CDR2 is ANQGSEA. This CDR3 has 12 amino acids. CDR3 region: CSASGTTYGYTF. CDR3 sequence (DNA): TGCAGCGCCTCCGGGACTACGTATGGCTACACCTTC.

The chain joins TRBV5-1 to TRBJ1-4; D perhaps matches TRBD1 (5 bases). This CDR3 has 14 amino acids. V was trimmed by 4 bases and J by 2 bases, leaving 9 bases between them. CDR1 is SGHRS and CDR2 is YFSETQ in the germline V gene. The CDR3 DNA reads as TGCGCCAGCAGCCCCGACAGTACTAATGAAAAACTGTTTTTT. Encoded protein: CASSPDSTNEKLFF.

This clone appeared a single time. The CDR3 loop is CASSETGEAGNTIYF. The CDR3 nucleotides read TGTGCCAGCAGTGAGACAGGGGAGGCTGGAAACACCATATATTTT. This chain connects TRBV25-1 to TRBJ1-3; 8 positions agree with TRBD1. Germline CDR1 MGHDK, CDR2 SYGVNS. V was clipped by 3 bases and J by 2 bases; unmatched bases: 3. This CDR3 has 15 amino acids. Based on the CDR3 plus reference TRBV25-1 and TRBJ1-3, the full variable domain is EADIYQTPRYLVIGTGKKITLECSQTMGHDKMYWYQQDPGMELHLIHYSYGVNSTEKGDLSSESTVSRIRTEHFPLTLESARPSHTSQYLCASSETGEAGNTIYFGEGSWLTVV.

CDR3 nucleotides: TGTGCCAGCAGTTACGCGGGACGCCTCTCTGGAAACACCATATATTTT. Translated, it gives CASSYAGRLSGNTIYF. V usage is TRBV6-5 and J usage is TRBJ1-3; the D gene is possibly TRBD1 (5 bases). The V and J ends lost 2 bases and 0 bases respectively, with 11 bases between them. CDR1 and CDR2 from the germline V gene are MNHEY and SVGAGI. The CDR3 has 16 residues.

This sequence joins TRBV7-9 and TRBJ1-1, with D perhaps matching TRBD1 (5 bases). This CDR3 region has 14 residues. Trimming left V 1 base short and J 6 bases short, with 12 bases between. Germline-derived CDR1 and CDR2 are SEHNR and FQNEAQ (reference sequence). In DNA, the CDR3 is TGTGCCAGCAGCTTAGGTGGGTCGGGGGCTGAAGCTTTCTTT. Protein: CASSLGGSGAEAFF.